This T cell receptor (beta chain) originates from a study of T cell clonality in common variable immunodeficiency. Study outcomes and limitations: Fewer TCRbeta clones were shared among CVID subjects than controls. CVID patient heterogeneity limited repertoire-clinical complication correlations.

Germline values: CDR1 LNHDA, CDR2 SQIVND (reference sequence). V lost 6 bases to trimming and J lost 0 bases; unmatched junction nucleotides: 13. The CDR3 spans 17 residues. Sequencing input was equivalent genomic DNA from CVID and controls. Sequencing was performed with immunoSEQ multiplex PCR; in TCRdb, only in-frame clones are kept and a portion is missing. This sample carries roughly 79,000 clones and no singletons, and approximately 0.8% goes to the top ten. This clone was seen at least ten times. Its antigen is unidentified. The read comes to an end 3 residues before the CDR3 does, leaving the germline J gene to fill in the end.

The sequencing input was peripheral blood mononuclear cells. This chain uses TRBV19 with TRBJ1-1; TRBD1 agrees at 7 bases. This receptor was taken from a person aged 18 to 75 in good health. The CDR3 reads CASSLQQGITMNTEAFF. CDR3 DNA (partial): TGTGCCAGTAGCCTCCAACAGGGGATTACCATGAACACTGAA.